Below are 2 T cell receptor beta chains sequenced from a single sample in a study of monozygotic twins with inflammatory bowel disease. TCRdb reprocessed the 5' RACE reads and reports one entry per CDR3 protein, with no DNA. This specimen shows fewer than 400,000 distinct CDR3 sequences; the ten leading clones hold over 5%. Sequenced material: blood. The source is a human donor with ulcerative colitis or Crohn's disease, or a healthy co-twin of an affected twin (not recorded which).

The V and J genes are TRBV11-2 and TRBJ2-3. The CDR3 loop spans 15 amino acids. CDR1 and CDR2 (germline): SGHAT, FQNNGV. The CDR3 here is CASSLVVMSVDTQYF.

The CDR3 reads CATSRGPVPDGNEQFF. V and J are TRBV15 and TRBJ2-1; there is no DNA to check the TCRdb D call of TRBD1. The length of the CDR3 is 16 residues. Germline V gives CDR1 LNHNV, CDR2 YYDKDF (reference sequence).